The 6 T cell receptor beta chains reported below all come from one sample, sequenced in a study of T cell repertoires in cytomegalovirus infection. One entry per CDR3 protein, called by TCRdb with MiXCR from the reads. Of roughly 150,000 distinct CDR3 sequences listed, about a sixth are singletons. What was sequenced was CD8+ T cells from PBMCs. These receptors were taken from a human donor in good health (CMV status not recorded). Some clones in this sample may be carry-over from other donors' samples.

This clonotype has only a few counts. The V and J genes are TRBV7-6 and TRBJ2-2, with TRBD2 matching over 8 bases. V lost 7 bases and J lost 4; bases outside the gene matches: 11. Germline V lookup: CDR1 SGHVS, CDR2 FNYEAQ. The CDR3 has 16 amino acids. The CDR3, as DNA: TGTGCCAGCACCTTTAGCGGGAAGGGGAGCACCGGGGAGCTGTTTTTT. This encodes CASTFSGKGSTGELFF.

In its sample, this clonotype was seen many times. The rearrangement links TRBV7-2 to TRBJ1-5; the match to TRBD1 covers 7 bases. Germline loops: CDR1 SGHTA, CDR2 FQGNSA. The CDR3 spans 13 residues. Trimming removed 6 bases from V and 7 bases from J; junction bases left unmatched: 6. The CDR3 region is CASRNEGGQPQHF. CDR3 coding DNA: TGTGCCAGCAGAAACGAAGGGGGCCAGCCCCAGCATTTT.

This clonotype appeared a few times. The CDR3 loop reads CASIGVETQYF. CDR3 bases: TGTGCCAGCATTGGAGTAGAGACCCAGTACTTC. The chain is built from TRBV28 and TRBJ2-5; D is ambiguous. CDR1 and CDR2 from the germline V gene are MDHEN and SYDVKM. The CDR3 spans 11 residues. V was shortened by 7 bases and J by 4 bases, with 7 bases between the two germline ends.

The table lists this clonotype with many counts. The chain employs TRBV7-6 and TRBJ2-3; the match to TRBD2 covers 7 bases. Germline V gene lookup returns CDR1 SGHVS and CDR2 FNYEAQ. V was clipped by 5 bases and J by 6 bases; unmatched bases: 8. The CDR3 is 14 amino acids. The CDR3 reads CASSLLGGKDTQYF. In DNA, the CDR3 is TGTGCCAGCAGCCTCCTGGGGGGGAAGGATACGCAGTATTTT.

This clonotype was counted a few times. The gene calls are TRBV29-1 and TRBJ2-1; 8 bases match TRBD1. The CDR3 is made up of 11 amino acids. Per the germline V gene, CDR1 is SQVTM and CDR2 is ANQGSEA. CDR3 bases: TGCAGGGACAGGGTTAGCAATGAGCAGTTCTTC. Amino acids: CRDRVSNEQFF.

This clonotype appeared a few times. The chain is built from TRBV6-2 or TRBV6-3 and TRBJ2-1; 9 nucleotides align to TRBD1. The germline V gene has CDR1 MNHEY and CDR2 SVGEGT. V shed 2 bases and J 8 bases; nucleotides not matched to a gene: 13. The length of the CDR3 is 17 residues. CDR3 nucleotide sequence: TGTGCCAGCAGTTACATTGACGGGACAGGGTACCACGATGAGCAGTTCTTC. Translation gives CASSYIDGTGYHDEQFF.